These 14 T cell receptor beta chains share one sample of origin, sequenced in a study of cytomegalovirus exposure and HLA in healthy donors. The PCR used 60 Vbeta and 13 Jbeta primers. Profiling relied on immunoSEQ multiplex PCR, and the TCRdb table lists in-frame clones only, not all of them. The profile shows over 200,000 clones, roughly 87% of them singletons. Sequenced input: PBMCs. These receptors came from a woman between 35 and 50 years old in good health and CMV-seropositive.

The V call is TRBV7-8, the J call TRBJ1-5, with 9 bases fitting TRBD1. The germline V gene has CDR1 SGHVS and CDR2 FQNEAQ. This CDR3 comprises 16 residues. Losses at the gene ends were 1 base for V and 7 bases for J; bases not matched to a gene: 8. As DNA, the CDR3 is TGTGCCAGCAGCTTAGAGGGGACAGGGATAGGACAGCCCCAGCATTTT. Translation: CASSLEGTGIGQPQHF.

J is TRBJ1-2 and V is TRBV2, with a possible D match to TRBD1 (6 bases). The CDR3 loop spans 14 amino acids. V lost 0 bases to trimming and J lost 5 bases, with 10 bases between them. Germline V gene lookup returns CDR1 SNHLY and CDR2 FYNNEI. This CDR3 is CASSEAGQKYGYTF. CDR3 DNA: TGTGCCAGCAGTGAAGCAGGACAGAAGTATGGCTACACCTTC.

The chain joins TRBV10-3 to TRBJ2-3; 8 positions match TRBD2. Losses at the gene ends were 7 bases for V and 0 bases for J; bases not matched to a gene: 3. The CDR3 runs 14 residues. The germline V gene has CDR1 ENHRY and CDR2 SYGVKD. The CDR3 sequence is CAITGTRSTDTQYF. CDR3 bases: TGTGCCATCACCGGGACTAGGAGCACAGATACGCAGTATTTT.

This clone was observed a handful of times. In DNA, the CDR3 is TGCAGCGTTGAACGGTTAGAAGCTTTCTTT. It encodes CSVERLEAFF. The V call is TRBV29-1, the J call TRBJ1-1; D ambiguous. Germline lookup yields CDR1 SQVTM and CDR2 ANQGSEA. The length of the CDR3 is 10 residues. The V and J ends lost 2 bases and 8 bases respectively, with 6 bases between them.

This clone was detected a few times. CDR3 bases: TGTGCCAGCTCACCGGGACAGGCTCCGGGCTACACCTTC. Translating gives CASSPGQAPGYTF. The rearrangement uses TRBV18 and TRBJ1-2; 8 bases agree with TRBD1. This CDR3 is 13 amino acids long. Trimming at V came to 3 bases and at J to 8 bases, leaving 5 bases not matched to a gene. Germline V lookup: CDR1 KGHSH, CDR2 LQKENI. The complete variable domain, with remaining parts taken from reference TRBV18 and TRBJ1-2, reads NAGVMQNPRHLVRRRGQEARLRCSPMKGHSHVYWYRQLPEEGLKFMVYLQKENIIDESGMPKERFSAEFPKEGPSILRIQQVVRGDSAAYFCASSPGQAPGYTFGSGTRLTVV.

This chain joins TRBV7-3 and TRBJ2-1, with D tentatively TRBD2 (6 bases). Germline values: CDR1 SGHTA, CDR2 FQGTGA. This CDR3 spans 13 amino acids. V lost 5 bases to trimming and J lost 7 bases, with 12 bases between them. The CDR3 loop reads CASSPSLANEQFF. The CDR3 nucleotides read TGTGCCAGCAGCCCATCACTAGCTAATGAGCAGTTCTTC.

V usage is TRBV6-6 and J usage is TRBJ1-2, with D hard to call. This CDR3 region has 11 residues. The V and J ends lost 2 bases and 9 bases respectively, with 7 bases between them. Germline values: CDR1 MNHNY, CDR2 SVGAGI (reference sequence). Here the CDR3 reads CASSYAASYTF. For the CDR3, the DNA is TGTGCCAGCAGTTACGCGGCGAGCTACACCTTC.

A few counts support this clone. In DNA, the CDR3 is TGCGCCAGCAGCCAAGACCCAGCGGGGGGCGGCTACGAGCAGTACTTC. Protein product: CASSQDPAGGGYEQYF. This chain connects TRBV4-3 to TRBJ2-7; 9 nucleotides match TRBD2. V shed 0 bases and J 3 bases; nucleotides not matched to a gene: 6. Germline CDR1 reads LGHNA; CDR2 reads YSLEER. This CDR3 region has 16 residues.

The count of this clone is one. This chain uses TRBV10-3 with TRBJ1-2; TRBD1 matches 9 bases. Germline CDR1 is ENHRY and CDR2 is SYGVKD. V dropped 0 bases and J dropped 5; count of bases not matched to a gene: 10. The CDR3 extends over 17 amino acids. CDR3 in amino acids: CAISESRQGGYSYGYTF. In nucleotides, the CDR3 is TGTGCCATCAGTGAGTCGAGACAGGGGGGATACTCTTATGGCTACACCTTC.

The V and J genes are TRBV15 and TRBJ1-6, with D unresolved. This CDR3 is 14 amino acids long. The germline V and J ends were trimmed by 0 bases and 6 bases, with 6 bases remaining between them. Looked up from germline, CDR1 is LNHNV and CDR2 is YYDKDF (reference sequence). The CDR3 DNA is TGTGCCACCAGCAGAGATTTCTCTAATTCACCCCTCCACTTT. This encodes CATSRDFSNSPLHF.

This rearrangement joins TRBV2 to TRBJ2-1; 11 nucleotides agree with TRBD2. CDR1 is SNHLY, CDR2 FYNNEI, per germline. This CDR3 is built from 14 residues. The ends lost 7 bases at V and 5 bases at J; junction bases unmatched: 4. CDR3 in amino acids: CASTQTSGNNEQFF. The CDR3 coding sequence is TGTGCCAGCACTCAGACTAGCGGGAACAATGAGCAGTTCTTC. Drawing the rest from reference TRBV2 and TRBJ2-1, the complete variable domain is EPEVTQTPSHQVTQMGQEVILRCVPISNHLYFYWYRQILGQKVEFLVSFYNNEISEKSEIFDDQFSVERPDGSNFTLKIRSTKLEDSAMYFCASTQTSGNNEQFFGPGTRLTVL.

The genes are TRBV6-5 and TRBJ1-2; D gene unclear. V dropped 7 bases and J dropped 4 bases, with 13 bases sitting between them. From germline, CDR1 is MNHEY and CDR2 SVGAGI. The CDR3 runs to 13 residues. CDR3 in amino acids: CASKQRLGYGYTF. For the CDR3, the DNA is TGTGCCAGCAAGCAGCGGCTTGGCTATGGCTACACCTTC.

The rearrangement uses TRBV6-5 and TRBJ2-1; TRBD2 matches 13 bases. The CDR3 consists of 15 residues. J lost 6 bases, V lost 8 bases, and 7 bases had no gene match. CDR1 and CDR2 from the germline V gene are MNHEY and SVGAGI. The CDR3 bases are TGTGCCAGCCGACTAGCGGGAGGCTACAGCAATGAGCAGTTCTTC. Its translation is CASRLAGGYSNEQFF.

The V and J genes are TRBV2 and TRBJ2-1, with 9 bases aligning to TRBD2. J gave up 5 bases and V 11 bases, and 10 bases lay outside the gene matches. The CDR3 spans 14 residues. Germline V gene data show CDR1 as SNHLY and CDR2 as FYNNEI. Here the CDR3 DNA reads TGTGCCTGGAGTAGCGGGAGTCTGGACAATGAGCAGTTCTTC. Amino acid sequence: CAWSSGSLDNEQFF.